The rows below give T cell receptor beta chains drawn from one sample of a study of radiotherapy plus CTLA-4 blockade in lung cancer. TCRdb keeps only in-frame clones here, not all; method: immunoSEQ multiplex PCR. Found here are 81,000 or so clones, approximately 80% of them singletons; the top ten hold around 0.72%. The specimen was peripheral blood, collected from a patient treated with radiotherapy plus ipilimumab. Source of these receptors: a human donor with non-small cell lung cancer who had stable disease on radiotherapy plus ipilimumab. Each CDR3 is given with its conserved first and last residue. A D gene is named only where the DNA matches it firmly.

J: TRBJ2-7
D: NA
V: TRBV7-2
CDR3: CASSLVPLDSYEQYF
DNA: TGTGCCAGCAGCTTAGTACCACTAGACTCCTACGAGCAGTACTTC

J: TRBJ2-2
D: NA
V: TRBV7-9
CDR3: CASRSRGNTGELFF
DNA: TGTGCCAGCAGATCTCGGGGAAACACCGGGGAGCTGTTTTTT

J: TRBJ2-3
D: NA
V: TRBV19
CDR3: CASTDSTVADTQYF
DNA: TGTGCCAGTACCGATTCCACAGTCGCGGATACGCAGTATTTT

J: TRBJ2-2
D: TRBD1
V: TRBV14
CDR3: CASSLGTGTAGELFF
DNA: TGTGCCAGCAGCCTCGGGACAGGGACGGCCGGGGAGCTGTTTTTT

J: TRBJ2-7
D: TRBD2
V: TRBV11-2
CDR3: CASSPWSSGSSYEQYF
DNA: TGTGCCAGCAGCCCCTGGTCTAGCGGGAGCTCCTACGAGCAGTACTTC

J: TRBJ2-5
D: TRBD2
V: TRBV5-1
CDR3: CASSLGPDGGYQETQYF
DNA: TGCGCCAGCAGCTTGGGGCCAGACGGGGGGTACCAAGAGACCCAGTACTTC

J: TRBJ2-3
D: NA
V: TRBV7-3
CDR3: CASSTDPQLPTDTQYF
DNA: TGTGCCAGCAGCACCGACCCACAGTTACCCACAGATACGCAGTATTTT

J: TRBJ2-5
D: NA
V: TRBV14
CDR3: CASSQDLGKTQYF
DNA: TGTGCCAGCAGCCAAGATCTTGGAAAGACCCAGTACTTC

J: TRBJ1-5
D: NA
V: TRBV19
CDR3: CASSWTEDQPQHF
DNA: TGTGCCAGTAGTTGGACAGAGGATCAGCCCCAGCATTTT

J: TRBJ2-1
D: NA
V: TRBV7-2
CDR3: CASSLGNRRYNEQFF
DNA: TGTGCCAGCAGCTTAGGGAACAGGAGGTACAATGAGCAGTTCTTC

J: TRBJ2-5
D: TRBD2
V: TRBV30
CDR3: CAWSLVAGGLGETQYF
DNA: TGTGCCTGGAGTCTCGTAGCGGGGGGGCTTGGAGAGACCCAGTACTTC

J: TRBJ2-3
D: NA
V: TRBV2
CDR3: CASTGQLTDTQYF
DNA: TGTGCCAGCACCGGACAGCTGACAGATACGCAGTATTTT

J: TRBJ2-7
D: TRBD2
V: TRBV7-9
CDR3: CASSLAASGQQYF
DNA: TGTGCCAGCAGCTTAGCGGCTAGCGGGCAGCAGTACTTC

J: TRBJ2-5
D: TRBD2
V: TRBV7-2
CDR3: CASSHYRGDQYF
DNA: TGTGCCAGCAGTCACTACCGGGGGGACCAGTACTTC

J: TRBJ2-7
D: TRBD1
V: TRBV30
CDR3: CAWAPQGAGEQYF
DNA: TGTGCCTGGGCCCCTCAGGGGGCGGGAGAGCAGTACTTC

J: TRBJ2-2
D: NA
V: TRBV5-8
CDR3: CASSLSLNTGELFF
DNA: TGTGCCAGCAGCTTGTCGCTTAACACCGGGGAGCTGTTTTTT

J: TRBJ2-1
D: NA
V: TRBV12-5
CDR3: CASGKTRLEQFF
DNA: TGTGCTAGTGGTAAAACTAGATTGGAGCAGTTCTTC

J: TRBJ1-3
D: TRBD1
V: TRBV2
CDR3: CASSRQGNGNTIYF
DNA: TGTGCCAGCAGTAGACAGGGGAACGGAAACACCATATATTTT

J: TRBJ1-3
D: NA
V: TRBV7-8
CDR3: CASSPSSDITRNTIYF
DNA: TGTGCCAGCAGCCCATCTTCGGACATCACTCGAAACACCATATATTTT

J: TRBJ1-2
D: TRBD1
V: TRBV5-1
CDR3: CASSQDRDYGYTF
DNA: TGCGCCAGCAGTCAGGACAGGGACTATGGCTACACCTTC

J: TRBJ2-3
D: TRBD2
V: TRBV7-3
CDR3: CASSLQRGGVDTQYF
DNA: TGTGCCAGCAGCTTACAGCGGGGAGGAGTAGATACGCAGTATTTT

J: TRBJ2-2
D: TRBD1
V: TRBV19
CDR3: CASSNPGQASSTGELFF
DNA: TGTGCCAGTAGTAATCCGGGACAGGCTTCATCCACCGGGGAGCTGTTTTTT

J: TRBJ2-3
D: TRBD1
V: TRBV30
CDR3: CAWIGQGSTDTQYF
DNA: TGTGCCTGGATTGGACAGGGGAGCACAGATACGCAGTATTTT

J: TRBJ2-5
D: TRBD1
V: TRBV6-1
CDR3: CASIRTGMETQYF
DNA: TGTGCCAGCATTCGGACAGGGATGGAGACCCAGTACTTC

J: TRBJ2-7
D: NA
V: TRBV7-6
CDR3: CASSLDRSEPSYEQYF
DNA: TGTGCCAGCAGCTTAGATAGGTCAGAACCTTCCTACGAGCAGTACTTC

J: TRBJ1-1
D: NA
V: TRBV5-1
CDR3: CASSGAAQGNTEAFF
DNA: TGCGCCAGCAGCGGGGCAGCACAGGGTAACACTGAAGCTTTCTTT

J: TRBJ2-7
D: TRBD2
V: TRBV9
CDR3: CASSVGSSGSYEQYF
DNA: TGTGCCAGCAGCGTAGGGTCTAGCGGGAGCTACGAGCAGTACTTC

J: TRBJ1-2
D: NA
V: TRBV10-2
CDR3: CASSEGRDYGYTF
DNA: TGCGCCAGCAGTGAGGGCAGAGACTATGGCTACACCTTC

J: TRBJ2-1
D: TRBD2
V: TRBV6-4
CDR3: CASSGTSGSYNEQFF
DNA: TGTGCCAGCAGTGGGACTAGCGGGAGTTACAATGAGCAGTTCTTC

J: TRBJ2-7
D: NA
V: TRBV5-4
CDR3: CASSLGGGNRGGEQYF
DNA: TGTGCCAGCAGCCTTGGAGGGGGGAACAGGGGAGGCGAGCAGTACTTC

J: TRBJ2-7
D: NA
V: TRBV30
CDR3: CAWSVGGGLYEQYF
DNA: TGTGCCTGGAGTGTTGGCGGGGGCCTCTACGAGCAGTACTTC